Sequencing of this T cell receptor beta chain was carried out in a study of CD8 T cells in ankylosing spondylitis (dated by TCRdb to 2017 to 2019). General notes on the study: T cell receptor beta repertoires were profiled in healthy donors and ankylosing spondylitis patients so that disease-linked TCR variants could be found. The full study cohort was made up of 25 ankylosing spondylitis patients and fewer than 120 healthy donors. Peripheral blood was sampled, and synovial fluid was additionally collected from ankylosing spondylitis patients. Beyond this particular receptor, the publication reports: The disease-linked clones showed a CD8+ phenotype and occurred at relatively low frequencies in peripheral blood. The disease-linked clones were reported as significantly enriched in matched synovial fluid samples from ankylosing spondylitis patients. Some motif variants were previously reported in synovial fluid and blood of reactive arthritis patients, suggesting common disease-initiation mechanisms. A TCR beta motif of fewer than 10 highly homologous amino acid variants appeared characteristic of blood from ankylosing spondylitis patients.

To note about this clonotype: It lacks a known antigen. No quality values exist for individual bases; no much larger clone is one base distant.

The sequencing machine was an Illumina HiSeq 2500. TCR beta libraries were prepared by quantitative 5'-RACE with molecular barcodes. The paper's data handling went like this. To identify disease-linked TCR variants, a new computational method was used, one built on a probabilistic model of VDJ rearrangement. TCRdb reran the public reads through fastp at Q25 and MiXCR, keeping productive beta chains. Entries are consolidated by CDR3 protein sequence, retaining the most common genes and DNA. The V and J calls and clone size are TCRdb's, not the authors'. The sample has 180,000 or so distinct CDR3 sequences on record, roughly 10% of them singletons. The ten largest clones represent about 28% of the sample. The CDR3, from cysteine to phenylalanine, totals 17 residues. The read is trimmed to its CDR3 DNA, 51 bases read in frame from base 1. CDR1 and CDR2 were assigned from the germline V gene as MNHEY and SVGAGI. V sheds 4 bases and J sheds 0 bases, leaving 15 bases between their ends.

This TCR was sampled from a male donor with ankylosing spondylitis or in good health (not recorded which). The chain couples TRBV6-5 to TRBJ2-2; the D region possibly corresponds to TRBD1 (5 bases align). The sample consisted of blood, either unsorted or a sorted T cell fraction (not recorded which). Here is the DNA: TGTGCCAGCAGTTTATTACAGGTGTCCGCGAACACCGGGGAGCTGTTTTTT. This encodes CASSLLQVSANTGELFF.